The entry below gives a single T cell receptor (beta chain) sequence along with its context. Germline values: CDR1 SGHRS, CDR2 YFSETQ. This CDR3 contains 14 residues. Losses at the gene ends were 4 bases for V and 5 bases for J; bases not matched to a gene: 5. Assay used: immunoSEQ multiplex PCR; TCRdb lists only in-frame clones, some missing. The table records tens of thousands of clones, roughly two thirds of them present only once. These data originate in a study of cytotoxic CD8 clonotypes in ibrutinib-treated CLL. The TCR comes from a human donor with chronic lymphocytic leukemia. The chain links TRBV5-1 to TRBJ1-1, with 10 nucleotides matching TRBD1. This specimen was PBMCs, taken after 12 months of ibrutinib treatment. The CDR3 reads CASSSDRGQTEAFF. The DNA of the CDR3 is TGCGCCAGCAGCAGTGACAGGGGGCAAACTGAAGCTTTCTTT.